This T cell receptor (beta chain) originates from a study of shared clonotypes between healthy human individuals. Study information: Contributing individuals were a couple of females and a few males aged 18 to 49. Three plates were used per donor for CD4 naive, three for CD4 memory, two for CD8 naive and one for CD8 memory.

In regard to this clone: Antigen unknown. The identical CDR3 is also encoded by other nucleotide sequences in the sample.

Repertoires were generated with immunoSEQ multiplex PCR, while TCRdb's copy carries only in-frame clones and drops some. The sample carries 630,000 or so clones, about 98% recorded once. Study conclusions and caveats: Clonotypes not shared had lower generation probabilities than those common to all four donors.

V gave up 2 bases and J gave up 4 bases, with 10 bases separating them. The CDR3 consists of 14 residues. The germline CDR1 and CDR2 sequences are MNHEY and SMNVEV (reference sequence). In the naive CD8 group, cells lacked CD45RO and were positively selected for CCR7, so terminally differentiated effector memory CD45RA+ cells were left out. Sequencing was done on a sample of naive CD8+ T cells sorted from blood. The chain links TRBV27 to TRBJ2-3; D is perhaps TRBD2 (6 bases). This clonotype was obtained from a man in his thirties or forties in good health. The CDR3 DNA reads as TGTGCCAGCAGTTTAATCGGGAGTGCAGATACGCAGTATTTT. This encodes CASSLIGSADTQYF.